Sequencing of this T cell receptor beta chain was carried out in a study of T cells in Graves' hyperthyroidism and ophthalmopathy. Findings of the study overall: Most clonotypes expanded in thyroid above 0.001 were likewise present in blood.

With regard to this clonotype: What it binds is unknown. A much larger clone sits a single nucleotide away, making a read error possible.

This CDR3 region has 14 residues. Amplification targeted TCR beta CDR3 regions from RNA transcripts. The TCR CDR3 was amplified in a first-round RT-PCR using the HTBI primer set. One entry per CDR3 protein results from TCRdb running MiXCR on the multiplex PCR reads. This sample has around 350,000 distinct CDR3 sequences, with roughly 25% found just once. The TCR sequence derives from a man over 45 with Graves' hyperthyroidism. The chain employs TRBV12-3 or TRBV12-4 and TRBJ1-2; D uncertain. The sample taken for sequencing was blood. The CDR3 is CASGLAFSEAGYTF. The CDR3 nucleotides read TGTGCCAGCGGTTTAGCGTTCTCAGAGGCCGGCTACACCTTC.